The 10 T cell receptor beta chains below were found in one sample sequenced in a study of cytomegalovirus exposure and HLA in healthy donors (dated by TCRdb to 2015 to 2018). Library creation used the immunoSEQ multiplex PCR assay. A mixture of 60 forward primers for TCR Vbeta segments and 13 reverse primers for TCR Jbeta segments was used in the multiplex PCR. The immuneACCESS repertoire file appears here via TCRdb, limited to in-frame rearrangements. These files lack a portion of the clones; in checked studies, under half of the deficit traces to unresolved V genes, and the cause of the others is not known. Counted in this sample were roughly 100,000 clones; approximately 70% of them appeared once. The top ten clonotypes cover 2.5% to 3.5% of the sample. Material for sequencing was PBMCs. The receptors come from a man aged 25-45 years in good health and CMV-seronegative.

DNA for the CDR3: TGTGCCAGCAGCCGGGCTAGCGTCTACAATGAGCAGTTCTTC. Amino acids: CASSRASVYNEQFF. V and J are TRBV14 and TRBJ2-1; D perhaps matches TRBD2 (6 bases). CDR3 length: 14 residues. CDR1 SGHDN and CDR2 FVKESK come from the germline V gene. V gave up 4 bases and J gave up 3 bases, with 10 bases separating them.

In DNA form, the CDR3 reads TGCGCCAACACGCAGAAGTGTAGGGACTGCTACGAGCAGTACTTC. Its protein product is CANTQKCRDCYEQYF. The rearrangement uses TRBV10-1 and TRBJ2-7; a possible D gene is TRBD2 (6 bases). Trimming took 10 bases from V and 3 from J, leaving 22 bases between them. Germline-derived CDR1 and CDR2 are WNHNN and SYGVQD (reference sequence). This CDR3 spans 15 amino acids.

This clone was detected only a few times. The chain links TRBV5-1 to TRBJ2-6, with D maybe TRBD1 (6 bases). Deletions cut 7 bases from V and 1 base from J, with 12 bases between. The CDR3 is 15 residues long. In germline, CDR1 is SGHRS, CDR2 YFSETQ. The CDR3 bases are TGCGCCAGCGGCAACAGGGCTTCTGGGGCCAACGTCCTGACTTTC. It codes for CASGNRASGANVLTF.

This chain uses TRBV29-1 with TRBJ2-3; D possibly corresponds to TRBD1 (5 bases). This CDR3 contains 13 residues. V lost 4 bases and J 4 bases, leaving 12 bases between the germline ends. CDR1 and CDR2 from the germline V gene are SQVTM and ANQGSEA. The CDR3 here is CSVVRVAPDTQYF. CDR3 nucleotides: TGCAGCGTTGTCAGGGTCGCCCCAGATACGCAGTATTTT.

This clone has more than one count but fewer than ten. The chain is built from TRBV5-1 and TRBJ2-1; no reliable D call. Germline V gene sequence: CDR1 SGHRS, CDR2 YFSETQ. Trimming stripped 2 bases from V and 5 bases from J, with 8 bases between. There are 13 residues in the CDR3. In nucleotides, the CDR3 is TGCGCCAGCAGCTTTCCGGGTCACAATGAGCAGTTCTTC. Amino acids: CASSFPGHNEQFF.

This clone was counted between two and nine times. The CDR3 sequence is CASSVWRTGASTDTQYF. CDR3 coding DNA: TGTGCCAGCAGCGTATGGCGCACGGGAGCGAGCACAGATACGCAGTATTTT. This chain connects TRBV9 to TRBJ2-3; D is perhaps TRBD2 (6 bases). The CDR3 runs to 17 residues. Germline lookup yields CDR1 SGDLS and CDR2 YYNGEE. V lost 1 base and J 0 bases, leaving 15 bases between the germline ends.

The chain combines TRBV19 with TRBJ2-3, with 9 bases fitting TRBD2. CDR1 is LNHDA and CDR2 is SQIVND in the germline V gene (reference sequence). CDR3 length equals 15 residues. Losses at the gene ends were 1 base for V and 4 bases for J; bases not matched to a gene: 3. CDR3 in DNA: TGTGCCAGTAGTATAGGTAGCGGGAGCCCAGATACGCAGTATTTT. It encodes CASSIGSGSPDTQYF.

The rearrangement links TRBV7-6 to TRBJ2-7; D not certain. V lost 3 bases, J lost 3 bases, and 12 bases lay in between. The CDR3 extends over 14 amino acids. From germline, CDR1 is SGHVS and CDR2 FNYEAQ. The CDR3 sequence is CASSLVAESYEQYF. CDR3 sequence (DNA): TGTGCCAGCAGCTTGGTGGCGGAGAGCTACGAGCAGTACTTC.

This clone is a singleton in its sample. The rearrangement uses TRBV7-2 and TRBJ1-3; 9 nucleotides match TRBD1. This CDR3 spans 16 amino acids. The trim removed 7 bases at V and 2 bases at J, leaving 9 bases unmatched. Germline CDR1 is SGHTA and CDR2 is FQGNSA. The CDR3 region is CASNSGTGIPGNTIYF. DNA of the CDR3: TGTGCCAGCAACTCCGGGACAGGGATTCCTGGAAACACCATATATTTT.

V and J are TRBV4-3 and TRBJ1-6; D is unclear. This CDR3 is 12 amino acids long. V lost 2 bases, J lost 9 bases, and 5 bases lay in between. Germline-derived CDR1 and CDR2 are LGHNA and YSLEER. Written as DNA, the CDR3 is TGCGCCAGCAGCCAAAACGGTTCACCCCTCCACTTT. Translation: CASSQNGSPLHF.